This entry is about one T cell receptor beta chain. Its antigen is unknown. Base qualities are not at hand, and no much larger clone is one base apart. From a lookup of the germline V gene (reference sequence), CDR1 and CDR2 are MNHEY and SMNVEV. The CDR3 measures 15 amino acids from cysteine to phenylalanine. The entry retains the CDR3 DNA only, 45 bases that are in frame from base 1. V loses 0 bases, J loses 3 bases, and the germline ends lie 9 bases apart. The protocol used for the library was the immunoSEQ multiplex PCR assay. A mixture of 60 forward primers for TCR Vbeta segments and 13 reverse primers for TCR Jbeta segments was used in the multiplex PCR. The CDR3 region of rearranged TCR beta genes was amplified from genomic DNA with a multiplex PCR assay. On the Illumina HiSeq System, the amplified TCR beta libraries were sequenced as 87-base-pair reads. As for how the authors treated the data: A later analysis counted 75 million to 100 million unique TCR beta chains across the 600 to 850 repertoires, and roughly 11 million of these chains were shared by at least two donors. A nearest-neighbor algorithm error-corrected the raw reads and collapsed the reads into unique sequences, merging closely related sequences to remove PCR and sequencing errors. V, D and J gene segments were assigned by aligning CDR3 sequences to IMGT reference sequences. For a sequence to be retained, at least a six-nucleotide match to both a V gene segment and a J gene segment was required. A rearrangement counted as productive if the CDR3 had no stop codons and remained in frame with V and J, and every other rearrangement counted as non-productive. Following IMGT convention, CDR3 was defined as the stretch from the second conserved V-encoded cysteine up to the conserved J-encoded phenylalanine. The earlier analysis of fewer than 750 of the donors excluded sequences that lacked an unambiguous match to a single V gene segment. An earlier analysis of a few hundred of the donors called V segments functional above 56.7% productive rearrangements and segregating when the between-donor standard deviation exceeded 5%. A statistical classification framework was built for diagnosing cytomegalovirus status from the catalog of TCR beta chain sequences. A later analysis assigned V and J genes by comparing TCR nucleotide sequences with IMGT/GENE-DB human TR gene sequences. The TCRdist pipeline was used in a later analysis to assign CDR3 sequences and most-parsimonious VDJ recombination scenarios. In a later analysis, each TCR beta chain was defined by its CDR3 amino acid sequence together with its V-gene family, and reads without a unique V-gene family were excluded. As a way to deal with suspected cross-contamination and a sequencing artifact, a later analysis dropped 450 to 600 nucleotide sequences that were highly shared and had low generation probability. For each public chain, a later analysis derived a clonal expansion index from normalized ranks of inferred template counts within each repertoire. Generation probabilities in a later analysis came from a VDJ recombination model fitted to out-of-frame rearrangements, and those results were checked against IGoR. A later analysis scored TCR-TCR, TCR-HLA and TCR-CMV co-occurrence with hypergeometric tests, applying a repertoire-size bias correction to TCR pairs. To estimate false discovery rates, a later analysis permuted the HLA or CMV assignments 20 times. In a later analysis, co-occurring TCRs were grouped using DBSCAN, and TCRdist sequence similarity was added for clustering within HLA-allele-positive subsets. Repertoires with fewer than 30,000 or more than 120,000 public chains were left out of co-occurrence clustering, as were about 5 repertoires with anomalous nucleotide sharing. Imported from immuneACCESS, the table was reduced by TCRdb to in-frame sequences with V and J called. These copies leave out some clones; in studies compared against another copy, an unresolved V gene accounts for under half, and the cause of the remainder is not known. V and J calls and clone size are as listed in that table; D and trimming were resolved from the DNA. This sample has under 150,000 clones in its table, and approximately 80% of those were observed once. 1% to 1.5% of the sample is held by the ten biggest clonotypes.

The cohort comprised around 690 healthy bone marrow donors. All cohort members were sampled while nominally healthy, although unrecorded immune exposures were likely present. The donor tested CMV seropositive and was one of the 289 seropositive cohort members. Every donor gave a peripheral blood sample, and the peripheral blood mononuclear cells from that sample were used for TCR beta sequencing. The Qiagen DNeasy Blood Extraction Kit was used to extract genomic DNA from the blood cell samples. The sample originates from a study of cytomegalovirus exposure and HLA in healthy donors (dated by TCRdb to 2017 to 2019). Regarding the study in general: An earlier analysis of several hundred of the donors reported 276 Gb of sequence data and 100 million to 120 million unique TCR beta sequences obtained from around 170 million T cells. Donor age, sex, ethnicity and CMV serostatus were collected together with the repertoire data. Across about 370 genotyped donors of the cohort, an average of about 240,000 unique TCR beta nucleotide sequences per donor were sequenced, and 15% to 20% of those sequences were non-productive. A later genetic analysis used genome-wide SNP genotypes for about 65% of the 666 donors, treating that subset as a discovery cohort. Every repertoire in the discovery cohort had been generated on one and the same sequencing platform. Several DR-DQ haplotypes were treated as single units for association and clustering because of strong linkage in the cohort. A later analysis re-analyzed previously published TCR beta repertoires from 660 or so donors and added high-resolution HLA genotyping to study TCR occurrence patterns. To decide whether each TCR beta V gene segment behaved as functional or pseudogenic, an earlier analysis of fewer than 750 of the donors relied on high-throughput TCR beta sequencing. Approximately 310 gigabases of sequencing data and approximately 85 million unique TCR sequences were included in an early release covering about 700 HLA-typed donors. Of the 300 to 500 genotyped donors, 70% to 90% were placed in the genetic ancestry cluster associated with self-reported Caucasian donors. Both class I and class II loci were covered by HLA typing, at four-digit resolution. The number of donors typed differed by locus, with roughly 620-640 for A, B, C, DRB1 and DQB1, roughly 550 for DQA1, 600 to 610 for DPA1, and about 450 for DPB1. The later analysis used no new phenotypic data to find candidate immune exposures, relying instead on TCR beta sequences and their occurrence across donors. In addition to the first cohort of approximately 650 subjects, a separate validation cohort of 100 to 150 different subjects was used. Using immunosequencing, the study profiled T cell repertoires from 640 or so subjects and related those repertoires to cytomegalovirus serostatus. The aim of the study was to test whether cataloging public T cell receptors could identify signatures of past pathogen exposure. High-throughput TCR immunosequencing, statistical association of individual TCRs with disease status, and machine learning were combined to predict cytomegalovirus infection status.

Here is what the overall study found, with its caveats: For the cohort, immune exposure information was limited to CMV serostatus. The cohort was sequenced for TCR beta chains only, and without alpha or paired-chain data the features that could be detected were limited. Because some donors lacked HLA typing at each locus, the association tests relied only on the typed subset. In a later analysis, around 17,000 TCR beta sequences were associated with specific HLA alleles at a false discovery rate of 0.05. The 87-base-pair reads could not distinguish some IMGT-functional V segments, including TRBV6-2 and TRBV6-3, so those segments were excluded. An association between a missense DCLRE1C variant and V-gene and J-gene trimming of TCR beta chains was found in a later genetic analysis and replicated in an independent cohort. A later analysis found that HLA-associated TCR beta chains were more clonally expanded and had lower generation probabilities than equally common non-associated chains. Correlated functional status among segregating V segments might reflect linkage disequilibrium, but an unknown experimental factor could not be ruled out. Because counts were too low, approximately 15 rarely observed V segments, including chromosome 9 orphons, were excluded from the earlier analysis of 500 to 700 of the donors. A later analysis found that most CMV-associated TCR beta chains appeared HLA-restricted, with HLA associations seemingly driven largely by CMV exposure. When HLA alleles, especially DR and DQ, strongly co-occurred, attributing TCR associations to individual alleles was difficult. In a later analysis, several top co-occurrence clusters were reported to appear linked to parvovirus B19, influenza, CMV and Epstein-Barr virus. A later analysis found that TCR association rates varied across HLA loci, with DRB1 alleles showing the most associated TCRs and HLA-C alleles the fewest. The sequencing pipeline was judged likely to have produced a cluster of highly shared sequence variants as a technical artifact. In an earlier analysis of 587 of the donors, most TCR beta V segments appeared in productive rearrangements about 87% or about 30% of the time, broadly matching IMGT annotations. According to a later genetic analysis, donors in an Asian-associated ancestry cluster had fewer N-insertions in productive TCRs than the approximately 650-donor mean. A further reported finding was that TCR beta sequences accurately predicted the HLA-A and HLA-B alleles for most subjects in the first cohort. The authors suggested that the approach could potentially be extended to other disease states and immunological phenotypes. The study gave a list of some 150 TCR beta chains associated with cytomegalovirus. The classifier was reported to diagnose cytomegalovirus status with high specificity and sensitivity in both the original cohort and the validation cohort. A few of the identified cytomegalovirus-associated TCR beta chains were confirmed in vitro to be specific for cytomegalovirus antigens. Most TCR sequences were seen in very few donors, while some public TCRs were found in many individuals. Presence/absence analyses assumed roughly uniform sequencing depth across donors, an assumption that may not hold.

The sequence was collected from a male donor in good health and CMV-seropositive. Sequencing input: PBMCs. The chain couples TRBV27 to TRBJ2-1; a tentative D match to TRBD1 spans 5 bases. The CDR3 loop reads CASSLSRQYYNEQFF. The DNA reads as follows: TGTGCCAGCAGTTTATCCCGACAGTACTACAATGAGCAGTTCTTC.